A single sample is the source of the 22 T cell receptor beta chains below, sequenced in a study of T-cell reconstitution after alpha-beta-depleted transplantation in children (dated by TCRdb to about 2016). The label giving this sample's treatment or condition can be read as: allogeneic hematopoietic cell transplantation with graft depleted of TCRalphabeta T cells and CD19 B cells. Library creation used PCR. The instrument given in TCRdb is Illumina HiSeq 2500. To normalize quantification of the TCRbeta repertoire, the TCR libraries were built with molecular barcoding that relied on unique molecular identifiers. The public reads were reprocessed in TCRdb via fastp at Q25 and MiXCR, keeping in-frame beta chains. Each entry merges the rows of one CDR3 protein and shows their most common DNA and genes. This sample comprises hundreds of thousands of distinct CDR3 sequences, roughly 13% of them detected only once. The top ten clones comprise 2% to 2.5% of the sample.

This sample comprised PBMCs, mostly from graft donor cells, obtained 360 days after TCRalphabeta/CD19-depleted stem cell transplant. Receptors originate from a male patient aged 5 to 17 who had a stem cell transplant for acute myeloid leukemia, so the T cells may come from the graft donor.

This clonotype has a count of ten or more. The rearrangement joins TRBV12-3 or TRBV12-4 to TRBJ2-7; D may correspond to TRBD1 or TRBD2 (5 bases each). The V and J ends lost 7 bases and 5 bases respectively, with 12 bases between them. The CDR3 has 12 amino acids. As DNA, the CDR3 is TGTGCCAGCACTCTGGGGGTCGACGAGCAGTACTTC. Its translation: CASTLGVDEQYF.

This clonotype was counted many times. The chain combines TRBV15 with TRBJ1-1; D remains ambiguous. Trimming took off 1 base at V and 0 bases at J, with 9 bases between the two ends. CDR3 length: 15 amino acids. In germline, CDR1 is LNHNV, CDR2 YYDKDF (reference sequence). The chain's CDR3 is CATSRGAGMNTEAFF. The CDR3 DNA reads TGTGCCACCAGCAGAGGGGCGGGCATGAACACTGAAGCTTTCTTT. Full variable domain (missing parts from reference TRBV15 and TRBJ1-1): DAMVIQNPRYQVTQFGKPVTLSCSQTLNHNVMYWYQQKSSQAPKLLFHYYDKDFNNEADTPDNFQSRRPNTSFCFLDIRSPGLGDTAMYLCATSRGAGMNTEAFFGQGTRLTVV.

This clonotype was observed many times. The rearrangement joins TRBV20-1 to TRBJ1-2; weak D call: TRBD1 (5 bases). The CDR3 has 14 amino acids. CDR1 and CDR2 from the germline V gene are DFQATT and SNEGSKA (reference sequence). Trimming took off 1 base at V and 0 bases at J, with 9 bases between the two ends. Written as DNA, the CDR3 is TGCAGTGCTAGAGGGGACCGAGCTAACTATGGCTACACCTTC. It yields the protein CSARGDRANYGYTF.

This clonotype was seen ten or more times. V usage is TRBV28 and J usage is TRBJ1-5; possible D gene TRBD1, 6 bases. The CDR3 covers 14 residues. Germline values: CDR1 MDHEN, CDR2 SYDVKM. V dropped 8 bases and J dropped 6 bases, with 17 bases sitting between them. The CDR3 loop reads CASYLAGAFQPQHF. CDR3 in DNA: TGTGCCAGCTATTTGGCAGGGGCCTTTCAGCCCCAGCATTTT.

J is TRBJ2-5 and V is TRBV5-1; the D gene is possibly TRBD1 (5 bases). This CDR3 has 14 amino acids. CDR1 and CDR2 from the germline V gene are SGHRS and YFSETQ. V was shortened by 1 base and J by 5 bases, with 12 bases between the two germline ends. The CDR3: CASSLSGYGETQYF. CDR3 in DNA: TGCGCCAGCAGCTTGTCAGGGTACGGGGAGACCCAGTACTTC.

There are many counts of this clonotype. This rearrangement joins TRBV20-1 to TRBJ2-7, with D possibly being TRBD2 (6 bases). This CDR3 contains 12 residues. Germline assignment: CDR1 DFQATT and CDR2 SNEGSKA (reference sequence). V dropped 3 bases and J dropped 1 base, with 7 bases sitting between them. The CDR3 DNA reads as TGCAGTGCTAGTGGGACTTCCTACGAGCAGTACTTC. Its translation is CSASGTSYEQYF.

The chain employs TRBV29-1 and TRBJ2-2, with 9 nucleotides matching TRBD2. Germline-derived CDR1 and CDR2 are SQVTM and ANQGSEA. CDR3 length equals 15 residues. V shed 6 bases and J 2 bases; nucleotides not matched to a gene: 7. The CDR3, as DNA: TGCAGCGTCCTAATAGCGGGAGTTAACACCGGGGAGCTGTTTTTT. Translating it yields CSVLIAGVNTGELFF.

The rearrangement joins TRBV27 to TRBJ2-1; D is unclear. Germline assignment: CDR1 MNHEY and CDR2 SMNVEV (reference sequence). The CDR3 has 14 residues. V was pared by 5 bases and J by 4 bases, with 12 bases between. Here the CDR3 DNA reads TGTGCCAGCAGTCCGTGGAGAGAGTACAATGAGCAGTTCTTC. It yields the protein CASSPWREYNEQFF.

The sample holds many counts of this clonotype. The genes are TRBV20-1 and TRBJ1-1; D uncertain. There are 13 residues in the CDR3. With 6 bases removed from V and 1 base from J, the gap between germline ends came to 12 bases. The germline CDR1 and CDR2 sequences are DFQATT and SNEGSKA (reference sequence). The CDR3 loop reads CSAAPTENTEAFF. In DNA form, the CDR3 reads TGCAGTGCCGCCCCAACAGAGAACACTGAAGCTTTCTTT.

CDR3 DNA sequence: TGCAGCGTAGATTCCGGGCCCCACTATGGCTACACCTTC. It yields the protein CSVDSGPHYGYTF. This rearrangement joins TRBV29-1 to TRBJ1-2, with unresolved D. The ends were cut back, 6 bases at V and 3 bases at J, with 14 bases in the middle. The CDR3 runs 13 residues. Germline CDR1 SQVTM, CDR2 ANQGSEA.

Here the CDR3 reads CSAQSWREGLYEQFF. The CDR3 region has the DNA TGCAGTGCCCAGTCATGGCGGGAGGGCCTCTATGAGCAGTTCTTC. The gene calls are TRBV20-1 and TRBJ2-1; 9 nucleotides match TRBD2. CDR1 and CDR2 (germline): DFQATT, SNEGSKA (reference sequence). The V segment lost 6 bases and the J segment 8 bases; nucleotides outside the gene matches: 14. This CDR3 has 15 residues.

This clonotype was seen only a few times. This chain joins TRBV21-1 and TRBJ1-4. TRBV21-1 is a pseudogene locus. The CDR3 length is 16 residues. This CDR3 is CASSKNEAAANEKLFF. DNA for the CDR3: TGTGCCAGCAGCAAAAACGAAGCGGCGGCTAATGAAAAACTGTTTTTT.

This clonotype was detected many times. Here the CDR3 reads CASSFVSYEQYF. The CDR3 DNA sequence: TGTGCCAGCAGTTTCGTCTCCTACGAGCAGTACTTC. This chain uses TRBV7-6 with TRBJ2-7, with D hard to call. The germline V and J ends were trimmed by 6 bases and 0 bases, with 6 bases remaining between them. CDR3 length equals 12 residues. Germline V gives CDR1 SGHVS, CDR2 FNYEAQ.

This chain joins TRBV18 and TRBJ2-7; TRBD2 matches 12 bases. Germline V gives CDR1 KGHSH, CDR2 LQKENI. The CDR3 covers 15 residues. Unmatched junction bases numbered 7, after V lost 6 bases and J lost 4 bases. The DNA for the CDR3 is TGTGCCAGCTCCCACAGGACTAGCGGGGATTACGAGCAGTACTTC. It yields the protein CASSHRTSGDYEQYF.

The chain combines TRBV4-3 with TRBJ2-3; D remains unclear. Germline V gene sequence: CDR1 LGHNA, CDR2 YSLEER. The CDR3 runs to 14 residues. V was pared by 0 bases and J by 4 bases, with 8 bases between. The CDR3 loop is CASSQDIIPDTQYF. The CDR3 DNA is TGCGCCAGCAGCCAAGATATCATCCCAGATACGCAGTATTTT.

This clonotype was observed many times. CDR3 DNA: TGTGCCAGCAGGAGGCCCGAGGGGGCACATGAGCAGTTCTTC. Translated: CASRRPEGAHEQFF. V is TRBV27 and J is TRBJ2-1, with 7 bases aligning to TRBD1. This CDR3 is 14 amino acids long. J lost 8 bases, V lost 6 bases, and 10 bases had no gene match. Germline loops: CDR1 MNHEY, CDR2 SMNVEV (reference sequence).

The rearrangement uses TRBV27 and TRBJ2-5; D gene unclear. Trimming stripped 3 bases from V and 2 bases from J, with 10 bases between. The CDR3 has 14 amino acids. Per germline, CDR1 MNHEY and CDR2 SMNVEV (reference sequence). Here the CDR3 reads CASSFIGGQETQYF. CDR3 sequence (DNA): TGTGCCAGCAGTTTCATCGGCGGACAAGAGACCCAGTACTTC.

This clonotype was observed a handful of times. The CDR3 sequence is CASSLVRDSYNEQFF. In DNA form, the CDR3 reads TGTGCCAGCAGCTTAGTCCGGGATTCCTACAATGAGCAGTTCTTC. The V gene is TRBV11-3, the J gene TRBJ2-1; tentative D call: TRBD2 (5 bases). CDR3 length: 15 amino acids. CDR1 is SGHNT, CDR2 YENEEA, per germline. V lost 1 base, J lost 1 base, and 8 bases lay in between.

This clonotype was seen ten or more times. CDR3 in amino acids: CSAIKGVYEQYF. CDR3 nucleotides: TGCAGCGCCATCAAGGGGGTCTACGAGCAGTACTTC. This rearrangement joins TRBV29-1 to TRBJ2-7, with D perhaps matching TRBD1 (6 bases). Trimming stripped 7 bases from V and 3 bases from J, with 13 bases between. The CDR3 runs to 12 residues. The germline gives CDR1 SQVTM, CDR2 ANQGSEA.

This clonotype was counted a few times. V gene TRBV5-1 combines with J gene TRBJ2-7; D possibly corresponds to TRBD1 (6 bases). V was trimmed by 3 bases and J by 6 bases, leaving 13 bases between them. CDR1 and CDR2 from the germline V gene are SGHRS and YFSETQ. The CDR3 totals 13 residues. The CDR3 sequence: CASSSRGSGEQYF. The CDR3 DNA follows: TGCGCCAGCAGCTCCAGGGGAAGTGGCGAGCAGTACTTC. Full variable domain (outside the CDR3, taken from reference TRBV5-1 and TRBJ2-7): KAGVTQTPRYLIKTRGQQVTLSCSPISGHRSVSWYQQTPGQGLQFLFEYFSETQRNKGNFPGRFSGRQFSNSRSEMNVSTLELGDSALYLCASSSRGSGEQYFGPGTRLTVT.

The chain carries TRBV10-3 and TRBJ1-1; 7 bases fit TRBD1. Germline CDR1 is ENHRY and CDR2 is SYGVKD. This CDR3 is built from 13 residues. J was trimmed by 10 bases and V by 7 bases; bases with no gene match: 12. CDR3 DNA sequence: TGTGCCATCAACACATTGGGACAGTCGGTAGCTTTCTTT. Its translation: CAINTLGQSVAFF.

V is TRBV19 and J is TRBJ2-7; possibly TRBD1 for D (6 bases). The V end lost 3 bases, the J end lost 6 bases, and 24 bases lay between the germline ends. This CDR3 comprises 17 residues. CDR1 and CDR2 (germline): LNHDA, SQIVND (reference sequence). The CDR3 spells CASSIGPRGGSLGEQYF. For the CDR3, the DNA is TGTGCCAGTAGTATCGGCCCTCGAGGGGGTTCTCTGGGCGAGCAGTACTTC.